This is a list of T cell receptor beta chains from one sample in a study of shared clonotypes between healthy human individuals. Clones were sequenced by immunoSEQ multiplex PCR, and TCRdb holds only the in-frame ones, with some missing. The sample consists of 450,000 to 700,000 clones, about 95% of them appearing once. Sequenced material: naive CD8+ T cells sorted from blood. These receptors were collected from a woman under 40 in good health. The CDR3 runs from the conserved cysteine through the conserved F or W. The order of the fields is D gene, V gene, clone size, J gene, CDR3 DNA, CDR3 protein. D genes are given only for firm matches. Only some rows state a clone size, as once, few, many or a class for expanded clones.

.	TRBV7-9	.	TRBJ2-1	TGTGCCAGCAGCTTAACAGGAAATGAGCAGTTCTTC	CASSLTGNEQFF
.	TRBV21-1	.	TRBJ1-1	TGTGCCAGCAGCACCAAAGGACTGACATGGGCTGAAGCTTTCTTT	CASSTKGLTWAEAFF
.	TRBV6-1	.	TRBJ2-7	TGTGCCAGCAGTGGACTAGCCTACGAGCAGTACTTC	CASSGLAYEQYF
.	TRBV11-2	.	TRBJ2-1	TGTGCCAGCAGCACCACTAGCCCTCCAATCTTC	CASSTTSPPIF
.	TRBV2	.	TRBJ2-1	TGTGCCAGCGCGGCAGGACACACAGGGATCTCCTACAATGAGCAGTTCTTC	CASAAGHTGISYNEQFF
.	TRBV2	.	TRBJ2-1	TGTGCCAGCAGTGTGGGGCCAAATGAGCAGTTCTTC	CASSVGPNEQFF
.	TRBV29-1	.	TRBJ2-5	TGCAGCGTTGTTATGGAGGGCGGGACCCAGTACTTC	CSVVMEGGTQYF
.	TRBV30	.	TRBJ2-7	TGTGCCTCAACAGACACCCGCTCCTACGAGCAGTACTTC	CASTDTRSYEQYF
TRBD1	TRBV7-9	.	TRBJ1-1	TGTGCCAGCAGCTCGGGACAGGGGGTAGCTGAAGCTTTCTTT	CASSSGQGVAEAFF
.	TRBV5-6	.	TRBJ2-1	TGTGCCAGCAGCTTGGGATCGGGGCCCTACAATGAGCAGTTCTTC	CASSLGSGPYNEQFF
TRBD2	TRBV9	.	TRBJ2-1	TGTGCCAGCAGCGTCACTAGCGGGATAAGCTCCTACAATGAGCAGTTCTTC	CASSVTSGISSYNEQFF
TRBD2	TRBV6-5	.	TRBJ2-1	TGTGCCAGCACTATACTAGCGGGAGGGTACAATGAGCAGTTCTTC	CASTILAGGYNEQFF
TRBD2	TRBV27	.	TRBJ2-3	TGTGCCAGCAGTCCGGGACTAGCGGGAGCAGATACGCAGTATTTT	CASSPGLAGADTQYF
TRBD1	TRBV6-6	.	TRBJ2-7	TGTGCCAGCAGAGGGACAGACACGAACTCCTACGAGCAGTACTTC	CASRGTDTNSYEQYF
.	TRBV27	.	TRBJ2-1	TGTGCCAGCAGTTTATCTCCCAGCAATGAGCAGTTCTTC	CASSLSPSNEQFF
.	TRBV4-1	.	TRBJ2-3	TGCGCCAGCAGCCATTTACGCGACAACACAGATACGCAGTATTTT	CASSHLRDNTDTQYF
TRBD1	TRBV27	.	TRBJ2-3	TGTGCCAGCAGGACAGGGGCAGATACGCAGTATTTT	CASRTGADTQYF
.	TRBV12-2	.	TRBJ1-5	TGTGCAACAAGGTGGACAGGGGGAGTGAATCAGCCCCAGCATTTT	CATRWTGGVNQPQHF
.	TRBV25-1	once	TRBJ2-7	TGTGCCAGCAGTGACCCCTCGGGGGAATCGCCCTACGAGCAGTACTTC	CASSDPSGESPYEQYF
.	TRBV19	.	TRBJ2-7	TGTGCCAGTAGTATAGCCGAGAGGCAGATTTCCGAGCAGTACTTC	CASSIAERQISEQYF
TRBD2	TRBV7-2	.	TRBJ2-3	TGTGCCAGCAGCCTAGACGGACTAGCGGGAGAGGGGGATACGCAGTATTTT	CASSLDGLAGEGDTQYF
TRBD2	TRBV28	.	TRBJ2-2	TGTGCCAGCAGTTGGTTTGGCGGGAGGGTAGGCGGGGAGCTGTTTTTT	CASSWFGGRVGGELFF
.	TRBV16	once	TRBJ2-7	TGTGCCAGCAGCCACCTGATCTACGAGCAGTACTTC	CASSHLIYEQYF
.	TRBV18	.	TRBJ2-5	TGTGCCAGCTCACCACCCCGGGAATGGGAGACCCAGTACTTC	CASSPPREWETQYF
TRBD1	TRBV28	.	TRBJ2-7	TGTGCCAGCAGACTGGGACAGTCCTACGAGCAGTACTTC	CASRLGQSYEQYF
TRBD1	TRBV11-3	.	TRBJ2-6	TGTGCCAGCAGCGCGAGACAGGGTACAGGGGCCAACGTCCTGACTTTC	CASSARQGTGANVLTF
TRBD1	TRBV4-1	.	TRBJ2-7	TGCGCCAGCAGCCCTGGACAGGGATCCTACGAGCAGTACTTC	CASSPGQGSYEQYF
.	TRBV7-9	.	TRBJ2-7	TGTGCCAGCAGCTTAGCCGGGGATACCGAAATAGCCTACGAGCAGTACTTC	CASSLAGDTEIAYEQYF
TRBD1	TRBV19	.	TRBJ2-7	TGTGCCAGTAGTCCCTGGACAGGGGACTACGAGCAGTACTTC	CASSPWTGDYEQYF
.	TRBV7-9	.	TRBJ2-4	TGTGCCAGCAGCCAACCCCAACTAGCCAAAAACATTCAGTACTTC	CASSQPQLAKNIQYF
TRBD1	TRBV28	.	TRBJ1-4	TGTGCCAGCAGTCTTCCATACGGACAGGGAGGAAAACTGTTTTTT	CASSLPYGQGGKLFF
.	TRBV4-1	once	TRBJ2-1	TGCGCCAGCAGCCAGATCCGGGGGAGTGAGCAGTTCTTC	CASSQIRGSEQFF
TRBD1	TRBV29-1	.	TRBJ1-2	TGCAGCGTTGAAGATGGGACAGATGATGGCTACACCTTC	CSVEDGTDDGYTF
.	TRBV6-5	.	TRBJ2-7	TGTGCCAGCCGATCAGGGAACTACGAGCAGTACTTC	CASRSGNYEQYF
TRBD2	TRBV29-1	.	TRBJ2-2	TGCAGCGTTGAATCAGGATCTAGCGGTTACACCGGGGAGCTGTTTTTT	CSVESGSSGYTGELFF
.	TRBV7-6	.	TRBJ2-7	TGTGCCAGCAGCTTCGGGGGCAGCTACGAGCAGTACTTC	CASSFGGSYEQYF
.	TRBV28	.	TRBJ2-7	TGTGCCAGCAGCTTCTACCGGTACGAGCAGTACTTC	CASSFYRYEQYF
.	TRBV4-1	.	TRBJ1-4	TGCGCCAGCAGCCCATTAGCGGCTCCCGGGAGTGAAAAACTGTTTTTT	CASSPLAAPGSEKLFF
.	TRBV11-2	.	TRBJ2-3	TGTGCCAGCAGCCGAGGCGAGGTTCGGGATGGCACAGATACGCAGTATTTT	CASSRGEVRDGTDTQYF
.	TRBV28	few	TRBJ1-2	TGTGCCAGCAGTGGGGACATCGCTTCTAACTATGGCTACACCTTC	CASSGDIASNYGYTF